A selection of T cell receptor beta chains follows, all from one sample in a study of blood T cell repertoires in COVID-19. The repertoire was sequenced with immunoSEQ multiplex PCR; TCRdb's copy has only in-frame clones and lacks some. Of 290,000 or so clones detected, about nine tenths appear once; the ten largest clones hold about 2.2%. The sample comprised peripheral blood. The source is a woman under 40 with COVID-19, enrolled during active disease. The conserved cysteine and the conserved F or W are not part of the CDR3 here. Fields, in order: J gene, V gene, CDR3 protein.

J: TRBJ2-7; V: TRBV4-1; CDR3: ASSQGHASSYEQY
J: TRBJ1-2; V: TRBV6-5; CDR3: ASSNSPLGGYT
J: TRBJ1-2; V: TRBV6-6; CDR3: ASSFLDRGPYGYT
J: TRBJ1-6; V: TRBV9; CDR3: ASSVGQTGAGGSPLH
J: TRBJ2-7; V: TRBV3-1/TRBV3-2; CDR3: ASSTGTSGLSSSYEQY
J: TRBJ1-2; V: TRBV13; CDR3: ASSPGTGYPTNYGYT
J: TRBJ2-2; V: TRBV7-9; CDR3: ASSGAGTQTGELF
J: TRBJ1-2; V: TRBV29-1; CDR3: SVVRDSNYGYT
J: TRBJ1-1; V: TRBV7-9; CDR3: ASSVGGSIVNTEAF
J: TRBJ2-1; V: TRBV11-2; CDR3: ASSLRGDSSYNEQF
J: TRBJ1-3; V: TRBV28; CDR3: ASISGSGNTIY
J: TRBJ2-1; V: TRBV27; CDR3: ASSLYGSQSNEQF
J: TRBJ1-1; V: TRBV30; CDR3: AGWTGRGTEAF
J: TRBJ2-2; V: TRBV7-8; CDR3: ASSLTSVTGELF
J: TRBJ2-7; V: TRBV7-2; CDR3: ASSLWSSGRAHEQY
J: TRBJ2-7; V: TRBV7-2; CDR3: ASSAGTRVSEQY
J: TRBJ2-1; V: TRBV12-5; CDR3: ASGSGQASSYNEQF
J: TRBJ2-1; V: TRBV19; CDR3: ASSIKAGGVGEQF
J: TRBJ1-2; V: TRBV5-5; CDR3: ATSPGGGIDYGYT
J: TRBJ1-1; V: TRBV5-5; CDR3: ASSPTGMFTEAF
J: TRBJ2-3; V: TRBV6-5; CDR3: ASSGLASTDTQY
J: TRBJ2-1; V: TRBV2; CDR3: ASNGGVDEQF
J: TRBJ1-5; V: TRBV4-1; CDR3: ASSAQGPHQPQH
J: TRBJ1-6; V: TRBV19; CDR3: ASSTGVVSPLH
J: TRBJ2-7; V: TRBV6-1; CDR3: ASSALTSGRATYEQY
J: TRBJ1-1; V: TRBV5-1; CDR3: ASSLGGAPGNTEAF
J: TRBJ1-2; V: TRBV28; CDR3: ASSVTGAYGYT
J: TRBJ1-5; V: TRBV19; CDR3: ASTSTEYQPQH
J: TRBJ1-5; V: TRBV28; CDR3: ASRHRGRSNQPQH
J: TRBJ2-7; V: TRBV5-4; CDR3: ASSLPRREQY
J: TRBJ2-3; V: TRBV14; CDR3: ASSPFSSALTDTQY
J: TRBJ1-5; V: TRBV6-6; CDR3: ASSHNSRQDNSNQPQH
J: TRBJ1-2; V: TRBV16; CDR3: ASSRDSGQGDGYT
J: TRBJ2-2; V: TRBV28; CDR3: ASSLTGTAHTGELF
J: TRBJ1-1; V: TRBV19; CDR3: ASSASQGVNTEAF
J: TRBJ2-5; V: TRBV9; CDR3: ASSAQGAVWETQY